What follows are 22 T cell receptor beta chains derived from one specimen sequenced in a study of T cells after somatic rescue of genetic block. The table came from immunoSEQ multiplex PCR; TCRdb's copy has only in-frame clones and leaves some out. The sample lists some 68,000 clones, roughly 91% seen once, with about 3% in the top ten. Sequencing was done on a sample of peripheral blood mononuclear cells (PBMCs). Source of these receptors: a man aged 30 to 45.

The rearrangement joins TRBV5-1 to TRBJ2-3, with unresolved D. CDR1 and CDR2 (germline): SGHRS, YFSETQ. CDR3 length: 13 residues. The ends were cut back, 1 base at V and 3 bases at J, with 6 bases in the middle. The CDR3 is CASSLTVTDTQYF. The CDR3 DNA reads TGCGCCAGCAGCTTGACTGTGACAGATACGCAGTATTTT.

The rearrangement links TRBV27 to TRBJ2-5; 7 nucleotides align to TRBD2. Germline trimming cut 5 bases from V and 1 base from J; bases unmatched to any gene: 10. Germline V gene data show CDR1 as MNHEY and CDR2 as SMNVEV (reference sequence). The CDR3 runs 16 residues. The CDR3 DNA reads as TGTGCCAGCAGTGTAACTAGCGTGAAGACCCAAGAGACCCAGTACTTC. Its translation is CASSVTSVKTQETQYF.

This chain links TRBV29-1 with TRBJ2-2; 7 nucleotides agree with TRBD2. CDR3 length equals 15 residues. Trimming took 0 bases from V and 5 from J; bases not matched to a gene: 6. The germline gives CDR1 SQVTM, CDR2 ANQGSEA. This CDR3 reads CSVEDRGVRTGELFF. The CDR3 region has the DNA TGCAGCGTTGAAGATCGGGGGGTGCGGACCGGGGAGCTGTTTTTT.

This clone was counted a single time. The chain joins TRBV2 to TRBJ1-6; D is ambiguous. The CDR3 runs to 14 residues. CDR1 is SNHLY and CDR2 is FYNNEI in the germline V gene. V lost 8 bases to trimming and J lost 4 bases, with 12 bases between them. The CDR3 nucleotides are TGTGCCAGCGGCCGGCAAGGGTATAATTCACCCCTCCACTTT. Translation gives CASGRQGYNSPLHF.

The chain carries TRBV19 and TRBJ1-5; D gene uncertain. CDR3 length: 15 amino acids. Trimming left V 3 bases short and J 1 base short, with 10 bases between. The germline CDR1 and CDR2 sequences are LNHDA and SQIVND (reference sequence). DNA of the CDR3: TGTGCCAGTAGTATTAGGGCGGGAAGCAATCAGCCCCAGCATTTT. Translating gives CASSIRAGSNQPQHF. Combining the CDR3 with reference TRBV19 and TRBJ1-5 gives the whole variable domain DGGITQSPKYLFRKEGQNVTLSCEQNLNHDAMYWYRQDPGQGLRLIYYSQIVNDFQKGDIAEGYSVSREKKESFPLTVTSAQKNPTAFYLCASSIRAGSNQPQHFGDGTRLSIL.

The V and J genes are TRBV27 and TRBJ2-1, with D unclear. Per germline, CDR1 MNHEY and CDR2 SMNVEV (reference sequence). With 3 bases removed from V and 0 bases from J, the gap between germline ends came to 9 bases. CDR3 length equals 15 residues. CDR3 sequence reads: CASSFRVPSYNEQFF. The CDR3 DNA sequence: TGTGCCAGCAGTTTTCGGGTGCCCTCCTACAATGAGCAGTTCTTC.

This chain uses TRBV9 with TRBJ2-7; 8 bases are shared with TRBD1. Germline V gene lookup returns CDR1 SGDLS and CDR2 YYNGEE. This CDR3 region has 15 residues. V lost 0 bases and J lost 4; bases outside the gene matches: 6. CDR3 sequence: CASSVGTGIAYEQYF. For the CDR3, the DNA is TGTGCCAGCAGCGTAGGGACAGGGATTGCGTACGAGCAGTACTTC.

This chain connects TRBV19 to TRBJ1-1; the D is unclear. The V and J ends lost 3 bases and 1 base respectively, with 9 bases between them. The CDR3 covers 14 residues. Germline V gene data show CDR1 as LNHDA and CDR2 as SQIVND (reference sequence). CDR3 sequence (DNA): TGTGCCAGTAGTATGCCCCCTTCGAACACTGAAGCTTTCTTT. It is translated as CASSMPPSNTEAFF.

The rearrangement links TRBV5-4 to TRBJ2-7; the D gene is possibly TRBD2 (5 bases). The CDR3 totals 13 residues. Germline V gene data show CDR1 as SGHNT and CDR2 as YYREEE (reference sequence). The V gene lost 0 bases and the J gene lost 6 bases, with 10 bases spanning the gap. In DNA, the CDR3 is TGTGCCAGCAGCTTGGCCGGCGGGCGCGAGCAGTACTTC. Residues: CASSLAGGREQYF.

V gene TRBV4-3 combines with J gene TRBJ2-7, with 12 bases fitting TRBD2. The CDR3 consists of 16 residues. Germline CDR1 is LGHNA and CDR2 is YSLEER. With 0 bases clipped from V and 5 bases from J, the junction kept 5 bases outside the gene matches. Here the CDR3 DNA reads TGCGCCAGCAGCCAAGATCTACTAGCGGGAGGTCACGAGCAGTACTTC. Translated, it gives CASSQDLLAGGHEQYF.

J is TRBJ1-5 and V is TRBV28; D not certain. Germline assignment: CDR1 MDHEN and CDR2 SYDVKM. V gave up 2 bases and J gave up 10 bases, with 9 bases separating them. CDR3 length: 12 residues. The DNA of the CDR3 is TGTGCCAGCAGTTTAACGGAGAGCCCCCAGCATTTT. As protein: CASSLTESPQHF.

The V and J genes are TRBV27 and TRBJ2-3; a weak D match, TRBD1 (5 bases). V was trimmed by 4 bases and J by 4 bases, leaving 9 bases between them. In germline, CDR1 is MNHEY, CDR2 SMNVEV (reference sequence). There are 13 residues in the CDR3. The CDR3 region is CASSSQGADTQYF. The CDR3 DNA reads TGTGCCAGCAGTTCCCAGGGCGCAGATACGCAGTATTTT.

This clone was observed once. The chain recombines TRBV6-5 with TRBJ1-1; 8 bases align to TRBD1. V lost 4 bases and J lost 3; bases outside the gene matches: 4. CDR1 MNHEY and CDR2 SVGAGI come from the germline V gene. The length of the CDR3 is 14 residues. CDR3 DNA sequence: TGTGCCAGCAGTTCCAGGGGGCGCGACACTGAAGCTTTCTTT. This gives the protein CASSSRGRDTEAFF.

The V call is TRBV23-1, the J call TRBJ1-2; D is unresolved. TRBV23-1 is classed as an ORF, of uncertain function. This CDR3 has 17 residues. Trimming removed 0 bases at V and 0 bases at J, with 14 bases between. In DNA form, the CDR3 reads TGCGCCAGCAGTCAATCGTGGAGGGTTCGAGCTAACTATGGCTACACCTTC. Protein: CASSQSWRVRANYGYTF.

The gene calls are TRBV2 and TRBJ1-2, with D perhaps matching TRBD1 (5 bases). The germline V gene encodes CDR1 SNHLY and CDR2 FYNNEI. The CDR3 consists of 13 residues. Trimming cost V 1 base and J 8 bases, with 11 bases left between them. CDR3 in DNA: TGTGCCAGCAGTGAAGGACAGCTGGGGGGCTACACCTTC. It is translated as CASSEGQLGGYTF.

This chain links TRBV28 with TRBJ1-2; TRBD1 matches at 11 bases. The CDR3 length is 14 residues. Germline-derived CDR1 and CDR2 are MDHEN and SYDVKM. V lost 8 bases and J lost 8; bases outside the gene matches: 10. The chain's CDR3 is CASEGQGVVRGYTF. The CDR3 coding sequence is TGTGCCAGCGAGGGACAGGGGGTTGTTCGGGGCTACACCTTC.

The rearrangement joins TRBV5-6 to TRBJ2-7; perhaps TRBD1 as D (5 bases). CDR3 size: 14 residues. The germline V and J ends were trimmed by 5 bases and 3 bases, with 15 bases remaining between them. The germline gives CDR1 SGHDT, CDR2 YYEEEE. CDR3 region: CASREQDTIYEQYF. DNA for the CDR3: TGTGCCAGCAGAGAACAGGACACTATCTACGAGCAGTACTTC.

In nucleotides, the CDR3 is TGTGCCAGCAGTCTCGGGGCGCTAGGTACGCAGTATTTT. This sequence encodes CASSLGALGTQYF. The chain joins TRBV9 to TRBJ2-3; perhaps D is TRBD1 or TRBD2 (5 bases each). Germline-derived CDR1 and CDR2 are SGDLS and YYNGEE. CDR3 length: 13 amino acids. V was trimmed by 5 bases and J by 8 bases, leaving 15 bases between them.

The chain joins TRBV2 to TRBJ2-3, with 8 bases that match TRBD1. V dropped 1 base and J dropped 10; count of bases not matched to a gene: 13. CDR1 is SNHLY and CDR2 is FYNNEI in the germline V gene. CDR3 length: 16 residues. The DNA of the CDR3 is TGTGCCAGCAGTGAAGGGCGTCTTGGGGACAGGAATGCGCAGTATTTT. It encodes CASSEGRLGDRNAQYF. The variable domain in full, with the rest retrieved from reference TRBV2 and TRBJ2-3, is EPEVTQTPSHQVTQMGQEVILRCVPISNHLYFYWYRQILGQKVEFLVSFYNNEISEKSEIFDDQFSVERPDGSNFTLKIRSTKLEDSAMYFCASSEGRLGDRNAQYFGPGTRLTVL.

This chain uses TRBV6-6 with TRBJ2-1; TRBD2 is a possible D gene (7 bases). Trimming shortened V by 6 bases and J by 8 bases, and 11 bases separated the two germline ends. This CDR3 is built from 12 residues. Germline V gene sequence: CDR1 MNHNY, CDR2 SVGAGI (reference sequence). CDR3 sequence (DNA): TGTGCCAGCAGCCCGGGGGGCTATGAGCAGTTCTTC. It specifies CASSPGGYEQFF.

This sequence joins TRBV5-4 and TRBJ1-2, with TRBD1 matching over 11 bases. Germline CDR1 is SGHNT and CDR2 is YYREEE (reference sequence). CDR3 length: 15 residues. The junction had 2 bases not matched to a gene; V was cut back by 3 bases and J by 1 base. The CDR3 sequence is CASSWGTGGNYGYTF. In DNA form, the CDR3 reads TGTGCCAGCAGCTGGGGGACAGGGGGTAACTATGGCTACACCTTC. The full variable domain, its missing parts supplied by reference TRBV5-4 and TRBJ1-2, is ETGVTQSPTHLIKTRGQQVTLRCSSQSGHNTVSWYQQALGQGPQFIFQYYREEENGRGNFPPRFSGLQFPNYSSELNVNALELDDSALYLCASSWGTGGNYGYTFGSGTRLTVV.

The CDR3 protein is CASSEYVGETQYF. The CDR3 DNA sequence: TGTGCCAGCAGTGAATATGTAGGAGAGACCCAGTACTTC. The chain uses TRBV25-1 and TRBJ2-5; no reliable D call. Germline lookup yields CDR1 MGHDK and CDR2 SYGVNS. The length of the CDR3 is 13 residues. The V end was cut by 0 bases, the J end by 4 bases, with 6 bases between.